This entry lists 29 T cell receptor beta chains sequenced from one sample in a study of T-cell memory formation after mild COVID-19. Using its own MiXCR run on the 5' RACE reads, TCRdb lists one record per CDR3 protein. The sample consists of 500,000 to 600,000 distinct CDR3 sequences, roughly 18% of them appearing once. The sample taken for sequencing was PBMCs or a T cell subset sorted from them (not recorded which). The source of these receptors is an adult woman who had mild COVID-19 (a few samples of this study predate the infection). Cell type and time point are not known.

In this sample, this clonotype turned up a few times. This chain connects TRBV3-1 to TRBJ2-1; tentatively, D is TRBD2 (5 bases). Germline values: CDR1 LGHDT, CDR2 YNNKEL (reference sequence). This CDR3 contains 15 residues. Trimming cost V 0 bases and J 7 bases, with 13 bases left between them. In DNA form, the CDR3 reads TGTGCCAGCAGCCAAGATTTACGAGGGTGGAATGAGCAGTTCTTC. It translates to CASSQDLRGWNEQFF.

This clonotype came up a few times. This chain connects TRBV7-3 to TRBJ2-2; D is tentatively TRBD1 or TRBD2 (5 bases each). The germline CDR1 and CDR2 sequences are SGHTA and FQGTGA. V was shortened by 2 bases and J by 4 bases, with 11 bases between the two germline ends. The CDR3 loop spans 15 amino acids. The CDR3 sequence is CASSLRGRRTGELFF. DNA of the CDR3: TGTGCCAGCAGCTTACGGGGACGCCGCACCGGGGAGCTGTTTTTT. Drawing the rest from reference TRBV7-3 and TRBJ2-2, the complete variable domain is GAGVSQTPSNKVTEKGKYVELRCDPISGHTALYWYRQSLGQGPEFLIYFQGTGAADDSGLPNDRFFAVRPEGSVSTLKIQRTERGDSAVYLCASSLRGRRTGELFFGEGSRLTVL.

This clonotype was counted between two and nine times. The rearrangement links TRBV12-3 or TRBV12-4 to TRBJ2-1, with 13 bases fitting TRBD2. V was clipped by 6 bases and J by 8 bases; unmatched bases: 10. CDR3 length equals 16 residues. Here the CDR3 DNA reads TGTGCCAGCAGCAACCTTGGGACTAGCGGGAACTATGAGCAGTTCTTC. It is translated as CASSNLGTSGNYEQFF.

The chain links TRBV29-1 to TRBJ2-2; 15 positions match TRBD2. The CDR3 has 16 amino acids. The V gene's germline CDR1 is SQVTM and CDR2 ANQGSEA. After removal of 8 bases from V and 3 bases from J, the junction contained 7 bases not matched to a gene. CDR3 residues: CSLGLAGGLYTGELFF. The CDR3, as DNA: TGCAGCCTGGGACTAGCGGGAGGTTTGTACACCGGGGAGCTGTTTTTT.

The V and J genes are TRBV5-1 and TRBJ2-6, with D uncertain. Germline-derived CDR1 and CDR2 are SGHRS and YFSETQ. This CDR3 has 16 amino acids. The ends were cut back, 4 bases at V and 0 bases at J, with 11 bases in the middle. The chain's CDR3 is CASSLTAISGANVLTF. Written as DNA, the CDR3 is TGCGCCAGCAGCCTGACTGCTATCTCTGGGGCCAACGTCCTGACTTTC.

This clonotype has a handful of counts. This rearrangement joins TRBV10-3 to TRBJ2-3, with D possibly TRBD2 on 5 matching bases. Germline V gene lookup returns CDR1 ENHRY and CDR2 SYGVKD. The V gene lost 5 bases and the J gene lost 2 bases, with 11 bases spanning the gap. This CDR3 has 14 amino acids. CDR3 coding DNA: TGTGCCATCAGTTGGACTGGTTTCACAGATACGCAGTATTTT. Translating it yields CAISWTGFTDTQYF.

This chain uses TRBV11-2 with TRBJ2-7, with 8 bases fitting TRBD1. The length of the CDR3 is 12 residues. CDR1 and CDR2 (germline): SGHAT, FQNNGV. The junction had 8 bases not matched to a gene; V was cut back by 5 bases and J by 11 bases. The CDR3 DNA is TGTGCCAGCAGCCCCAGACAGGGGAAGAAGTACTTC. Translation: CASSPRQGKKYF. The whole variable domain, remainder taken from reference TRBV11-2 and TRBJ2-7, is EAGVAQSPRYKIIEKRQSVAFWCNPISGHATLYWYQQILGQGPKLLIQFQNNGVVDDSQLPKDRFSAERLKGVDSTLKIQPAKLEDSAVYLCASSPRQGKKYFGPGTRLTVT.

This clonotype was counted a few times. The chain joins TRBV29-1 to TRBJ1-2, with D hard to call. The CDR3 extends over 11 amino acids. V gave up 7 bases and J gave up 7 bases, with 13 bases separating them. The germline V gene has CDR1 SQVTM and CDR2 ANQGSEA. This CDR3 reads CSGGELRGYTF. The CDR3 nucleotides read TGCAGCGGCGGGGAATTACGTGGCTACACCTTC.

This clonotype appeared a few times. In DNA form, the CDR3 reads TGTGCCAGCAGGTACTCTAACACTGAAGCTTTCTTT. Protein product: CASRYSNTEAFF. The gene calls are TRBV12-3 or TRBV12-4 and TRBJ1-1; D is unresolved. V dropped 6 bases and J dropped 2 bases, with 7 bases sitting between them. The CDR3 runs 12 residues.

There are a few counts of this clonotype. The chain has TRBV10-3 and TRBJ2-1, with unresolved D. The CDR3 contains 15 residues. Germline CDR1 and CDR2: ENHRY and SYGVKD. Between the trimmed V and J ends, which lost 0 bases and 5 bases, there was a span of 11 bases. The CDR3 DNA is TGTGCCATCAGTGAGTCGAGAATGAGCCACAATGAGCAGTTCTTC. Its protein is CAISESRMSHNEQFF.

There are a few counts of this clonotype. The chain uses TRBV24-1 and TRBJ2-3; D is perhaps TRBD1 (6 bases). The CDR3 covers 15 residues. Deletions cut 4 bases from V and 0 bases from J, with 10 bases between. Looked up from germline, CDR1 is KGHDR and CDR2 is SFDVKD. DNA of the CDR3: TGTGCCACCAGTGACGCAGGGGAGAGCACAGATACGCAGTATTTT. Protein: CATSDAGESTDTQYF.

The chain is built from TRBV6-2 or TRBV6-3 and TRBJ2-7; TRBD2 aligns across 10 bases. J gave up 7 bases and V 0 bases, and 6 bases lay outside the gene matches. The CDR3 contains 15 residues. Germline V lookup: CDR1 MNHEY, CDR2 SVGEGT. CDR3: CASSYSPSGSGEQYF. CDR3 nucleotides: TGTGCCAGCAGTTACTCTCCTAGCGGGAGTGGTGAGCAGTACTTC.

The chain carries TRBV5-1 and TRBJ2-1; D possibly corresponds to TRBD2 (6 bases). The CDR3 runs to 14 residues. Germline CDR1 SGHRS, CDR2 YFSETQ. V lost 4 bases and J 2 bases, leaving 10 bases between the germline ends. CDR3 sequence (DNA): TGCGCCAGCAGCGTGGGACTCACCTACAATGAGCAGTTCTTC. Amino acids: CASSVGLTYNEQFF.

This clonotype was counted many times. The rearrangement links TRBV7-3 to TRBJ2-3; D assignment may be TRBD1 or TRBD2 (5 bases each). The V end lost 3 bases, the J end lost 5 bases, and 18 bases lay between the germline ends. The V gene's germline CDR1 is SGHTA and CDR2 FQGTGA. The CDR3 is 16 residues long. Here the CDR3 DNA reads TGTGCCAGCAGCTTCATTTGGGGGAATCGAAGAGATACGCAGTATTTT. As protein: CASSFIWGNRRDTQYF.

This clonotype was seen many times. The genes are TRBV7-2 and TRBJ2-2, with TRBD2 matching over 7 bases. The CDR3 totals 16 residues. Germline CDR1 SGHTA, CDR2 FQGNSA. The V gene end was trimmed by 4 bases and the J gene end by 2 bases; junction bases not matched to a gene: 7. CDR3 loop: CASSSRLAGNTGELFF. The CDR3 DNA reads as TGTGCCAGCAGCTCCCGACTAGCCGGAAACACCGGGGAGCTGTTTTTT. Filled out from reference TRBV7-2 and TRBJ2-2, the complete variable domain reads GAGVSQSPSNKVTEKGKDVELRCDPISGHTALYWYRQSLGQGLEFLIYFQGNSAPDKSGLPSDRFSAERTGGSVSTLTIQRTQQEDSAVYLCASSSRLAGNTGELFFGEGSRLTVL.

This clonotype was seen a few times. The chain couples TRBV20-1 to TRBJ2-4; 8 bases map to TRBD2. The junction had 8 bases not matched to a gene; V was cut back by 1 base and J by 0 bases. CDR1 is DFQATT, CDR2 SNEGSKA, per germline (reference sequence). The CDR3 is 17 amino acids. Here the CDR3 reads CSARGPRGGLAKNIQYF. The CDR3 DNA reads as TGCAGTGCTAGAGGGCCCCGCGGGGGGCTAGCCAAAAACATTCAGTACTTC.

The chain uses TRBV29-1 and TRBJ2-1; 10 bases align to TRBD1. CDR3 length: 12 residues. The trim removed 7 bases at V and 15 bases at J, leaving 12 bases unmatched. CDR1 and CDR2 from the germline V gene are SQVTM and ANQGSEA. Here the CDR3 DNA reads TGCAGCGCCCGGGACAGGGGTTTCGTGCCGTTCTTC. Protein product: CSARDRGFVPFF.

This clonotype showed up just a few times. The chain has TRBV24-1 and TRBJ2-5; TRBD2 matches 11 bases. The CDR3 contains 14 residues. CDR1 KGHDR and CDR2 SFDVKD come from the germline V gene. Trimming cost V 4 bases and J 5 bases; bases outside gene matches: 2. The CDR3 loop reads CATSELAGVETQYF. In DNA, the CDR3 is TGTGCCACCAGTGAACTAGCGGGAGTGGAGACCCAGTACTTC.

This clonotype was observed a handful of times. The V gene is TRBV28, the J gene TRBJ1-5; weak D call: TRBD1 (5 bases). Germline V gene lookup returns CDR1 MDHEN and CDR2 SYDVKM. The CDR3 has 14 amino acids. V was cut by 5 bases and J by 6 bases, with 14 bases left in between. The CDR3 coding sequence is TGTGCCAGCAGTGACATAGGGGTGAGTCAGCCCCAGCATTTT. Protein sequence: CASSDIGVSQPQHF.

The chain combines TRBV12-3 or TRBV12-4 with TRBJ2-2; D gene unclear. V was pared by 3 bases and J by 3 bases, with 8 bases between. The CDR3 has 14 amino acids. The CDR3 bases are TGTGCCAGCAGTTTCGGGCAGTACACCGGGGAGCTGTTTTTT. Residues: CASSFGQYTGELFF.

The rearrangement links TRBV4-1 to TRBJ1-4; 8 bases match TRBD1. This CDR3 contains 14 residues. The germline V gene encodes CDR1 MGHRA and CDR2 YSYEKL. J was trimmed by 7 bases and V by 5 bases; bases with no gene match: 6. The CDR3 protein is CASSGTGLGEKLFF. The CDR3 bases are TGCGCCAGCAGCGGGACAGGCTTGGGTGAAAAACTGTTTTTT.

The table lists this clonotype with many counts. The chain links TRBV12-3 or TRBV12-4 to TRBJ2-5; no clear D. V was clipped by 4 bases and J by 5 bases, with 2 bases between them. This CDR3 region has 10 residues. The CDR3 reads CASSSETQYF. Here the CDR3 DNA reads TGTGCCAGCAGTTCGGAGACCCAGTACTTC.

This clonotype has a handful of counts. The CDR3 is CSARDWGSASSYNEQFF. CDR3 coding DNA: TGCAGTGCTAGAGATTGGGGCAGCGCGAGCTCCTACAATGAGCAGTTCTTC. The V and J genes are TRBV20-1 and TRBJ2-1; D perhaps matches TRBD1 (5 bases). CDR1 is DFQATT and CDR2 is SNEGSKA in the germline V gene (reference sequence). V was clipped by 0 bases and J by 0 bases, with 15 bases between them. The CDR3 length is 17 residues.

Turning to this clonotype: Germline is not matched at one junction end, which may reflect a read error. This rearrangement joins TRBV7-2 to TRBJ2-1; 11 bases map to TRBD2. CDR3 length: 14 residues. The germline CDR1 and CDR2 sequences are SGHTA and FQGNSA. Written as DNA, the CDR3 is TGTGCCAGCAGCATAGCGGGGGGGCCCTCCGAGCAGTTCTTC. Protein sequence: CASSIAGGPSEQFF.

This clonotype came up a few times. The gene calls are TRBV7-3 and TRBJ2-7; D ambiguous. The CDR3 extends over 16 amino acids. CDR1 and CDR2 (germline): SGHTA, FQGTGA. Trimming cost V 2 bases and J 5 bases, with 19 bases left between them. As DNA, the CDR3 is TGTGCCAGCAGCTTATATCCCGGTGGCCCCGGCGACGAGCAGTACTTC. Translating gives CASSLYPGGPGDEQYF.

This rearrangement joins TRBV10-3 to TRBJ2-1; the D gene is possibly TRBD2 (6 bases). Trimming removed 3 bases at V and 1 base at J, with 13 bases between. The CDR3 sequence is 16 residues long. CDR1 and CDR2 from the germline V gene are ENHRY and SYGVKD. The CDR3 spells CAISDYRAGSYNEQFF. Written as DNA, the CDR3 is TGTGCCATCAGTGATTATAGAGCGGGTTCCTACAATGAGCAGTTCTTC.

J is TRBJ1-1 and V is TRBV10-3, with D possibly TRBD1 on 5 matching bases. The length of the CDR3 is 14 residues. In germline, CDR1 is ENHRY, CDR2 SYGVKD. V gave up 6 bases and J gave up 3 bases, with 14 bases separating them. CDR3 amino acids: CAISTRGAYTEAFF. CDR3 DNA sequence: TGTGCCATCAGCACCCGAGGGGCCTACACTGAAGCTTTCTTT.

This rearrangement joins TRBV5-1 to TRBJ2-3; possibly TRBD2 for D (5 bases). CDR1 SGHRS and CDR2 YFSETQ come from the germline V gene. Trimming removed 1 base at V and 4 bases at J, with 13 bases between. This CDR3 has 15 residues. This chain's CDR3 is CASSLSGLAADTQYF. The CDR3 nucleotides are TGCGCCAGCAGCTTGAGTGGGCTAGCAGCAGATACGCAGTATTTT.

This clonotype was detected a few times. The J gene is TRBJ2-3, the V gene TRBV7-2; D is unclear. The CDR3 contains 14 residues. Germline CDR1 is SGHTA and CDR2 is FQGNSA. Trimming shortened V by 1 base and J by 1 base, and 6 bases separated the two germline ends. The CDR3 bases are TGTGCCAGCAGCTTAGGATGGGGCACAGATACGCAGTATTTT. Protein product: CASSLGWGTDTQYF.